The present entry profiles one T cell receptor beta chain with its context. The antigen is undetermined. The entry originates in a study of cytomegalovirus exposure and HLA in healthy donors. Study-level findings and limits: Through in vitro validation, a few CMV-associated chains were shown to be specific for CMV antigens. The authors later found TCR association rates varying by HLA locus, with DRB1 most and HLA-C fewest.

This CDR3 region has 18 residues. Per germline, CDR1 MNHNS and CDR2 SASEGT. With 2 bases removed from V and 4 bases from J, the gap between germline ends came to 23 bases. The PCR was carried out with 60 Vbeta primers and 13 Jbeta primers. TCRdb keeps only in-frame clones here, not all; method: immunoSEQ multiplex PCR. This table has roughly 100,000 clones, approximately 85% appearing once. The genes are TRBV6-1 and TRBJ2-5; D unclear. The clonotype originates from a man aged 40-49 years in good health and CMV-seropositive. Sequencing was done on a sample of PBMCs. DNA for the CDR3: TGTGCCAGCAGTGAACTAATTTTGGTAGGTAAATCGGGAGAGACCCAGTACTTC. This gives the protein CASSELILVGKSGETQYF.